These T cell receptor beta chains were read from a single sample in a study of shared clonotypes between healthy human individuals. Clones were read by immunoSEQ multiplex PCR, and TCRdb kept only the in-frame ones, dropping some. The sample includes some 2,000,000 clones, roughly 95% seen only once; the top ten take 0.13%. Sequenced sample: naive CD4+ T cells sorted from blood. The receptors originated from a man between 18 and 35 years old in good health. Both conserved end residues are part of each CDR3. A D gene is named only where the DNA matches it firmly. Expanded clones are given a class, and other clones once, few, many or no size at all.

CDR3 protein	CDR3 DNA	V gene	J gene	D gene	clone size
CASSVEPYEQYF	TGTGCCAGCAGTGTGGAACCGTACGAGCAGTACTTC	TRBV2	TRBJ2-7	NA	NA
CASSLGGGTSTDTQYF	TGTGCCAGCAGCTTAGGGGGAGGTACTAGCACAGATACGCAGTATTTT	TRBV11-2	TRBJ2-3	NA	NA
CASRLDRNQPQHF	TGTGCCAGCAGATTGGACAGAAATCAGCCCCAGCATTTT	TRBV6-5	TRBJ1-5	NA	once
CSARETGAQYF	TGCAGTGCTAGAGAGACAGGGGCGCAGTATTTT	TRBV20-1	TRBJ2-3	TRBD1	NA
CASSTTVDSNQPQHF	TGTGCCAGCAGTACGACAGTCGATAGCAATCAGCCCCAGCATTTT	TRBV6-5	TRBJ1-5	NA	once
CASSRGKMGYEQYF	TGCGCCAGCAGTCGGGGGAAAATGGGCTACGAGCAGTACTTC	TRBV23-1	TRBJ2-7	NA	NA
CASSLHSLNEKLFF	TGCGCCAGCAGCTTGCACAGCTTAAATGAAAAACTGTTTTTT	TRBV5-1	TRBJ1-4	NA	once
CASSLVVGNGYNEQFF	TGCGCCAGCAGCTTGGTGGTAGGTAACGGTTACAATGAGCAGTTCTTC	TRBV5-1	TRBJ2-1	NA	NA
CASSVVAGSYEQYF	TGTGCCAGCAGCGTAGTCGCCGGCTCCTACGAGCAGTACTTC	TRBV9	TRBJ2-7	NA	NA
CASSRDSRETQYF	TGTGCCAGCAGCCGGGACAGTCGGGAGACCCAGTACTTC	TRBV7-2	TRBJ2-5	TRBD1	NA
CASSSTGGWTDTQYF	TGTGCCAGCAGCTCGACAGGGGGCTGGACAGATACGCAGTATTTT	TRBV9	TRBJ2-3	TRBD1	NA
CASRWGDGNQPQHF	TGTGCCAGTAGGTGGGGGGATGGCAATCAGCCCCAGCATTTT	TRBV19	TRBJ1-5	NA	NA
CASSSQGYEQYF	TGTGCCAGCAGCTCACAGGGGTACGAGCAGTACTTC	TRBV7-9	TRBJ2-7	TRBD1	NA
CASSAPGLPESRFEQYF	TGTGCCAGCAGTGCGCCCGGACTGCCTGAATCTCGGTTTGAGCAGTACTTC	TRBV27	TRBJ2-7	NA	NA